This TCR beta chain was sequenced in a study of blood T cell repertoires in COVID-19 (dated by TCRdb to about 2020). Regarding the research as a whole: Collaborator samples came from the United States, Italy and Spain and covered acute and convalescent phases of COVID-19. The prospective study material was composed of cDNA or gDNA derived from T cells, B-cell-depleted T cells, or PBMCs. Deeply sampled blood TCRbeta repertoires from subjects exposed to, actively infected with, or recovered from COVID-19 were included in the dataset. The repertoires were released in a freely available public database intended as a resource for research on the immune response to SARS-CoV-2. Samples came from the ongoing ImmuneRACE study (first 160 participants) plus 1,254 subjects from 6 global collaborators. Nearly every sample came with metadata listing a de-identified subject ID, COVID-19 status, age in years and sex. Where HLA class I and class II types were available, the types were taken from metadata supplied by the sample provider, not from assay-based typing.

The collaborating institutions used their own protocols to collect whole blood in K2EDTA tubes. For TCRbeta analysis, collaborators shipped samples in one of three forms: frozen whole blood, isolated PBMCs, or DNA extracted from either of those sample types. Broader findings and caveats from the paper: Clinical and demographic metadata were provided uncurated, with the amount varying by source and participant.

This clone was detected only a few times. The specificity of this receptor is unknown. The sample holds no much larger clone one base away, and base qualities are not on file. Based on the germline V gene (reference sequence), the CDR1 and CDR2 sequences are SGHNT and YYREEE. The CDR3 sequence holds 13 residues, the cysteine and phenylalanine included. Of the read, only the CDR3 DNA is kept; its 39 bases are in frame from base 1. V lost 9 bases and J lost 2 bases; the stretch between them is 14 bases long. TCRbeta CDR3 regions were amplified from genomic DNA using the immunoSEQ Assay, a bias-controlled multiplex PCR. The authors' analysis ran thus. The number of nucleated cells in each sample was estimated from the amplification of reference gene primers within the assay. Sequence reads were collapsed and filtered to measure the absolute abundance of every unique TCRbeta CDR3 rearrangement. For each sample, productive Simpson clonality was calculated as the square root of Simpson's diversity index over productive rearrangements. The clones in this table, taken by TCRdb from immuneACCESS, are in-frame only. Not every clone is retained; where verified, under half of the shortfall comes from an unresolved V gene, and the cause of the rest is unknown. Clonal size and the V and J genes are those of that table, whereas D and trimming came from the DNA. The sample table records over 50,000 clones; approximately 85% of these occur just once. The ten top clones hold less than 4.5% of the sample.

The sequencing sample was made of peripheral blood. The receptor comes from a man in his fifties or sixties with active COVID-19. The chain was built from TRBV5-4 and TRBJ1-2; matching of 5 bases hints at TRBD1 as the D gene. CDR3 sequence: CATGHDSNYGYTF. The sequenced DNA: TGTGCCACCGGACATGACTCCAACTATGGCTACACCTTC.